This T cell receptor (beta chain) was sequenced in a study of naive and memory T cell subsets. As regards this clonotype: Its specificity is unknown.

From the second PCR step, alpha and beta chains were amplified apart. The beta constant-region primer was an equimolar mix of two oligonucleotides covering TRBC1 and TRBC2. The ligated cDNA underwent four PCR rounds using SP2 and nested alpha and beta constant-region primers. TCRdb reanalysed the UMI-ligation and nested PCR reads using MiXCR and keeps one entry per CDR3 protein. The repertoire includes under 150,000 distinct CDR3 sequences, roughly a fifth of them detected once, and 0.5% to 0.75% sits in the top ten. Points from the study as a whole: A few larger clonotypes appeared in naive repertoires, especially CD8, possibly memory cells re-expressing CD45RA. Naive and memory subsets had different power law exponents for TCR abundance.

Trimming cost V 5 bases and J 0 bases, with 15 bases left between them. The CDR3 extends over 16 amino acids. CDR1 is MNHEY and CDR2 is SVGAGI in the germline V gene. The rearrangement uses TRBV6-5 and TRBJ2-3; possibly TRBD2 for D (6 bases). Sequencing was done on a sample of naive CD8+ T cells from blood. This clonotype was sampled from a human donor in good health. The chain's CDR3 is CASSRISGASTDTQYF. CDR3 in DNA: TGTGCCAGCAGTAGGATTAGCGGAGCTAGCACAGATACGCAGTATTTT.